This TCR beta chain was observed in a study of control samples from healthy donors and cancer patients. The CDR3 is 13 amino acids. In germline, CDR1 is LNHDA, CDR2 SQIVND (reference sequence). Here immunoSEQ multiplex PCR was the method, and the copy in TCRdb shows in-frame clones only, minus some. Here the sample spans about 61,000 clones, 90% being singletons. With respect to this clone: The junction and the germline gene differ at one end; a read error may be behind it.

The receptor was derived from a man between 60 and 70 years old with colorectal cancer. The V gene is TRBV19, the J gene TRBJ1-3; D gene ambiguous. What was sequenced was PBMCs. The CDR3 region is CASSTSSGNAIYF. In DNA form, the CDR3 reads TGTGCCAGTAGTACCAGCTCTGGAAACGCCATATATTTT.